One sample yielded the 11 T cell receptor beta chains listed below, sequenced in a study of cytomegalovirus exposure and HLA in healthy donors. With 60 Vbeta and 13 Jbeta primers, the PCR was carried out. Libraries were prepared by immunoSEQ multiplex PCR; TCRdb keeps only in-frame clonotypes and omits some of them. The sample shows around 170,000 clones, around 86% of them seen only once. The sequenced sample consisted of PBMCs. These receptors originate from a woman aged 18-35 years in good health and CMV-seronegative.

The chain recombines TRBV5-6 with TRBJ2-7, with 7 bases identical to TRBD1. Germline CDR1 and CDR2: SGHDT and YYEEEE. V shed 4 bases, J shed 4 bases, and the junction held 8 bases outside the gene matches. CDR3 length: 14 residues. The CDR3 nucleotides read TGTGCCAGCAGCATTACAGGGGCTATTTACGAGCAGTACTTC. This codes for CASSITGAIYEQYF.

The genes are TRBV19 and TRBJ2-7; TRBD1 agrees at 9 bases. There are 15 residues in the CDR3. Germline trimming cut 5 bases from V and 2 bases from J; bases unmatched to any gene: 7. The V gene's germline CDR1 is LNHDA and CDR2 SQIVND (reference sequence). In DNA, the CDR3 is TGTGCCAGTAGTGAATACAGGGGGCGTCCCTACGAGCAGTACTTC. It codes for CASSEYRGRPYEQYF.

The chain combines TRBV4-1 with TRBJ2-7; TRBD1 is a possible D gene (6 bases). Trimming shortened V by 0 bases and J by 6 bases, and 12 bases separated the two germline ends. The CDR3 has 14 residues. Germline V gene data show CDR1 as MGHRA and CDR2 as YSYEKL. The CDR3 nucleotides read TGCGCCAGCAGCCAAGATCTTGGACAGCCCGAGCAGTACTTC. This translates into CASSQDLGQPEQYF.

This chain uses TRBV7-9 with TRBJ2-7; D unresolved. CDR3 length: 15 amino acids. CDR1 and CDR2 (germline): SEHNR, FQNEAQ (reference sequence). The V end was cut by 1 base, the J end by 0 bases, with 10 bases between. The CDR3 region is CASSLVAGSSYEQYF. The CDR3 DNA sequence: TGTGCCAGCAGCTTAGTAGCTGGAAGCTCCTACGAGCAGTACTTC.

This rearrangement joins TRBV18 to TRBJ2-1; TRBD2 agrees at 10 bases. CDR3 length: 15 residues. Germline CDR1 and CDR2: KGHSH and LQKENI. After removal of 6 bases from V and 8 bases from J, the junction contained 10 bases not matched to a gene. The CDR3 bases are TGTGCCAGCTCGCCTGGACTAGCGGTCGTAGATGAGCAGTTCTTC. Its translation: CASSPGLAVVDEQFF.

The genes are TRBV7-2 and TRBJ1-1, with a possible D match to TRBD1 (6 bases). The CDR3 consists of 16 residues. Deletions cut 1 base from V and 1 base from J, with 13 bases between. CDR1 is SGHTA, CDR2 FQGNSA, per germline. CDR3 sequence reads: CASSLVPRTANTEAFF. CDR3 DNA: TGTGCCAGCAGCTTAGTGCCCCGGACAGCGAACACTGAAGCTTTCTTT. Combining the CDR3 with reference TRBV7-2 and TRBJ1-1 gives the whole variable domain GAGVSQSPSNKVTEKGKDVELRCDPISGHTALYWYRQSLGQGLEFLIYFQGNSAPDKSGLPSDRFSAERTGGSVSTLTIQRTQQEDSAVYLCASSLVPRTANTEAFFGQGTRLTVV.

The chain recombines TRBV7-2 with TRBJ2-7; TRBD1 matches 11 bases. The CDR3 consists of 15 residues. V shed 5 bases and J 3 bases; nucleotides not matched to a gene: 6. Germline-derived CDR1 and CDR2 are SGHTA and FQGNSA. CDR3: CASSEGQGGYYEQYF. CDR3 coding DNA: TGTGCCAGCAGCGAGGGACAGGGGGGTTACTACGAGCAGTACTTC.

J is TRBJ2-1 and V is TRBV4-1; TRBD1 agrees at 7 bases. The CDR3 sequence is 16 residues long. The germline V gene encodes CDR1 MGHRA and CDR2 YSYEKL. The trim removed 1 base at V and 2 bases at J, leaving 5 bases unmatched. DNA of the CDR3: TGCGCCAGCAGCCAAGGTGAGGGGGCCCCCTACAATGAGCAGTTCTTC. Amino acid sequence: CASSQGEGAPYNEQFF.

The chain recombines TRBV27 with TRBJ2-5; 8 bases line up with TRBD2. V trimming: 3 bases; J trimming: 7 bases; junction bases outside the gene matches: 7. The CDR3 runs to 14 residues. Germline CDR1 MNHEY, CDR2 SMNVEV (reference sequence). The DNA for the CDR3 is TGTGCCAGCAGTTTGCCTGACAGCGGGAGGACCCAGTACTTC. Its protein product is CASSLPDSGRTQYF.

The chain links TRBV6-5 to TRBJ2-7; the match to TRBD1 covers 9 bases. This CDR3 has 15 residues. Germline CDR1 and CDR2: MNHEY and SVGAGI. With V trimmed by 0 bases and J by 9 bases, 9 bases remained unmatched. CDR3 sequence (DNA): TGTGCCAGCAGTTACTCGCCGGACAGGGGATTGGCGCAGTACTTC. It is translated as CASSYSPDRGLAQYF.

This clone is a singleton in its sample. This chain connects TRBV11-1 to TRBJ1-2, with a weak D call TRBD1 (6 bases). The CDR3 is 16 amino acids. Germline assignment: CDR1 SGHAT and CDR2 FQDESV (reference sequence). V lost 5 bases to trimming and J lost 6 bases, with 22 bases between them. CDR3 region: CASSLTTGFVRDGYTF. For the CDR3, the DNA is TGTGCCAGCAGCCTCACGACAGGTTTTGTAAGGGATGGCTACACCTTC.